The present entry profiles one T cell receptor (beta chain) with its context. The record originates from a study of cytomegalovirus exposure and HLA in healthy donors. The V and J ends lost 2 bases and 3 bases respectively, with 10 bases between them. The CDR3 contains 15 residues. From germline, CDR1 is SGHTA and CDR2 FQGNSA. A multiplex PCR was run with 60 Vbeta primers and 13 Jbeta primers. The repertoire was sequenced with immunoSEQ multiplex PCR; TCRdb's copy has only in-frame clones and lacks some. This sample has around 190,000 clones, with approximately 75% found just once. Sequenced input: PBMCs. The TCR comes from a young man in good health and CMV-seropositive. This rearrangement joins TRBV7-2 to TRBJ2-2; the D gene is possibly TRBD2 (5 bases). CDR3 amino acids: CASSLRGVDTGELFF. The CDR3 DNA is TGTGCCAGCAGCTTACGGGGTGTCGACACCGGGGAGCTGTTTTTT.